A selection of T cell receptor beta chains follows, all from one sample in a study of cytomegalovirus exposure and HLA in healthy donors. Using immunoSEQ multiplex PCR, the repertoire was profiled, and TCRdb retains in-frame clones only, with some absent. The data show tens of thousands of clones, about 79% seen once. The sample consisted of PBMCs. These receptor sequences come from a man in his fifties or sixties in good health and CMV-seropositive. Each CDR3 is given with its conserved first and last residue. The order of the fields is CDR3 protein, CDR3 DNA, clone size, V gene, J gene, D gene. A D gene is named only where the DNA matches it firmly. Clone size is not always given. Where it is, it says once, few, many or a class for expanded clones.

CDR3 protein: CASSLGLSRDLYNEQFF
CDR3 DNA: TGCGCCAGCAGCTTGGGGTTGTCTCGGGACTTATACAATGAGCAGTTCTTC
clone size: -
V gene: TRBV5-1
J gene: TRBJ2-1
D gene: -

CDR3 protein: CASTEEGIGNQPQHF
CDR3 DNA: TGTGCCAGTACCGAGGAGGGTATAGGCAATCAGCCCCAGCATTTT
clone size: -
V gene: TRBV19
J gene: TRBJ1-5
D gene: -

CDR3 protein: CASSLWDFNGELFF
CDR3 DNA: TGTGCCAGCAGTTTATGGGACTTCAACGGGGAGCTGTTTTTT
clone size: few
V gene: TRBV27
J gene: TRBJ2-2
D gene: -

CDR3 protein: CSVEMGGTSGVGYEQYF
CDR3 DNA: TGCAGCGTTGAGATGGGAGGGACCTCGGGAGTGGGCTACGAGCAGTACTTC
clone size: -
V gene: TRBV29-1
J gene: TRBJ2-7
D gene: TRBD2

CDR3 protein: CASSPLDRVSETQYF
CDR3 DNA: TGTGCCAGCAGTCCGCTAGACCGAGTAAGCGAGACCCAGTACTTC
clone size: -
V gene: TRBV25-1
J gene: TRBJ2-5
D gene: -

CDR3 protein: CASSLERGRSGELFF
CDR3 DNA: TGCGCCAGCAGCTTGGAAAGGGGGCGCTCCGGGGAGCTGTTTTTT
clone size: -
V gene: TRBV5-1
J gene: TRBJ2-2
D gene: TRBD1

CDR3 protein: CAISETGGQTEAFF
CDR3 DNA: TGTGCCATCAGTGAAACAGGGGGACAGACTGAAGCTTTCTTT
clone size: -
V gene: TRBV10-3
J gene: TRBJ1-1
D gene: TRBD1

CDR3 protein: CASSPGQGIGGELFF
CDR3 DNA: TGTGCCAGCAGCCCAGGACAGGGTATAGGCGGGGAGCTGTTTTTT
clone size: -
V gene: TRBV5-5
J gene: TRBJ2-2
D gene: TRBD1

CDR3 protein: CASSYSRGDTEAFF
CDR3 DNA: TGTGCCAGCAGTTATTCCAGGGGAGACACTGAAGCTTTCTTT
clone size: -
V gene: TRBV6-5
J gene: TRBJ1-1
D gene: -

CDR3 protein: CASSEWRGATRDTQYF
CDR3 DNA: TGTGCCAGCAGTGAATGGCGCGGAGCTACAAGAGATACGCAGTATTTT
clone size: -
V gene: TRBV25-1
J gene: TRBJ2-3
D gene: -

CDR3 protein: CASSQGQGRAYGYTF
CDR3 DNA: TGTGCCAGCAGCCAAGGACAGGGAAGAGCCTATGGCTACACCTTC
clone size: -
V gene: TRBV6-6
J gene: TRBJ1-2
D gene: TRBD1

CDR3 protein: CASSESELYGYTF
CDR3 DNA: TGCGCCAGCAGTGAGTCCGAACTCTATGGCTACACCTTC
clone size: once
V gene: TRBV10-2
J gene: TRBJ1-2
D gene: -

CDR3 protein: CASSYSGARGYTF
CDR3 DNA: TGTGCCAGCAGTTACTCAGGGGCCCGGGGCTACACCTTC
clone size: -
V gene: TRBV6-5
J gene: TRBJ1-2
D gene: -

CDR3 protein: CASSSDHRGQVANEKLFF
CDR3 DNA: TGTGCCAGCAGCTCCGACCACAGGGGGCAGGTGGCTAATGAAAAACTGTTTTTT
clone size: few
V gene: TRBV7-9
J gene: TRBJ1-4
D gene: TRBD1

CDR3 protein: CASSVGGLAGGNEQFF
CDR3 DNA: TGTGCCAGCAGCGTAGGGGGACTAGCGGGCGGCAATGAGCAGTTCTTC
clone size: -
V gene: TRBV9
J gene: TRBJ2-1
D gene: TRBD2

CDR3 protein: CASSAEGGSTEAFF
CDR3 DNA: TGTGCCAGCAGTGCCGAGGGAGGGTCCACTGAAGCTTTCTTT
clone size: few
V gene: TRBV6-4
J gene: TRBJ1-1
D gene: -

CDR3 protein: CASSPDIKQETQYF
CDR3 DNA: TGTGCCAGCTCACCAGACATAAAGCAAGAGACCCAGTACTTC
clone size: -
V gene: TRBV18
J gene: TRBJ2-5
D gene: -

CDR3 protein: CASSLRGNPYEQYF
CDR3 DNA: TGTGCCAGCAGCTTACGCGGGAACCCCTACGAGCAGTACTTC
clone size: -
V gene: TRBV7-9
J gene: TRBJ2-7
D gene: -

CDR3 protein: CASSLALGQGLNEQFF
CDR3 DNA: TGTGCCAGCAGCTTAGCCCTTGGACAGGGCCTAAATGAGCAGTTCTTC
clone size: -
V gene: TRBV7-9
J gene: TRBJ2-1
D gene: TRBD1

CDR3 protein: CASSVVSGLGGQFF
CDR3 DNA: TGTGCCAGCAGCGTAGTTTCCGGGTTGGGTGGGCAGTTCTTC
clone size: -
V gene: TRBV9
J gene: TRBJ2-1
D gene: -

CDR3 protein: CATSKRTANEKLFF
CDR3 DNA: TGTGCCACCAGCAAGAGGACAGCGAATGAAAAACTGTTTTTT
clone size: -
V gene: TRBV15
J gene: TRBJ1-4
D gene: -

CDR3 protein: CSVNRRSNTEAFF
CDR3 DNA: TGCAGCGTTAACAGGCGGTCTAACACTGAAGCTTTCTTT
clone size: -
V gene: TRBV29-1
J gene: TRBJ1-1
D gene: -

CDR3 protein: CASSPGIMGTEAFF
CDR3 DNA: TGCGCCAGCAGCCCAGGGATTATGGGCACTGAAGCTTTCTTT
clone size: -
V gene: TRBV5-1
J gene: TRBJ1-1
D gene: -

CDR3 protein: CASSEGTALGNSPLHF
CDR3 DNA: TGTGCCAGCAGTGAGGGGACTGCCTTGGGTAATTCACCCCTCCACTTT
clone size: -
V gene: TRBV2
J gene: TRBJ1-6
D gene: -

CDR3 protein: CASSLQGRGYTF
CDR3 DNA: TGTGCCAGCAGCTTACAGGGGAGAGGCTACACCTTC
clone size: once
V gene: TRBV11-3
J gene: TRBJ1-2
D gene: -

CDR3 protein: CASSYPRETQYF
CDR3 DNA: TGTGCCAGCAGTTACCCCCGGGAGACCCAGTACTTC
clone size: few
V gene: TRBV6-6
J gene: TRBJ2-5
D gene: -

CDR3 protein: CASSESRNTGELFF
CDR3 DNA: TGTGCCAGCAGTGAATCCAGAAACACCGGGGAGCTGTTTTTT
clone size: -
V gene: TRBV2
J gene: TRBJ2-2
D gene: -